The next 27 T cell receptor beta chains were all read from a single sample in a study of beta chain features in type 1 diabetes. Expressed TCRB transcripts were sequenced because the entire RNA isolate underwent reverse transcription. TCRdb's table, derived via immunoSEQ multiplex PCR, lists solely in-frame clones and lacks some. The data hold 450,000 to 550,000 clones, with 30% observed a single time. The source material was naive CD4+ T cells from blood. The receptors shown here come from a man aged 18-30 years in good health.

This clone was observed a few times. The chain uses TRBV28 and TRBJ2-1; D is perhaps TRBD1 (6 bases). V was clipped by 5 bases and J by 9 bases, with 20 bases between them. Germline assignment: CDR1 MDHEN and CDR2 SYDVKM. CDR3 length equals 15 residues. CDR3 sequence: CASSPLGAGPAEQFF. CDR3 nucleotide sequence: TGTGCCAGCAGTCCCTTGGGGGCAGGCCCTGCTGAGCAGTTCTTC.

The table lists this clone with a few counts. The rearrangement links TRBV7-9 to TRBJ2-3, with 12 bases aligning to TRBD2. The CDR3 length is 16 residues. Germline CDR1 reads SEHNR; CDR2 reads FQNEAQ (reference sequence). The junction had 6 bases not matched to a gene; V was cut back by 5 bases and J by 3 bases. CDR3 in amino acids: CASSPGLAGPTDTQYF. DNA of the CDR3: TGTGCCAGCAGCCCCGGACTAGCGGGACCAACAGATACGCAGTATTTT.

This clone was counted only a few times. V is TRBV6-6 and J is TRBJ1-1; the D is unclear. This CDR3 spans 14 amino acids. Trimming stripped 0 bases from V and 4 bases from J, with 9 bases between. CDR1 MNHNY and CDR2 SVGAGI come from the germline V gene (reference sequence). CDR3 coding DNA: TGTGCCAGCAGTTACTCCGAGGGAGTCACTGAAGCTTTCTTT. It translates to CASSYSEGVTEAFF.

The sample holds a few counts of this clone. This chain links TRBV5-1 with TRBJ2-7, with D perhaps matching TRBD1 or TRBD2 (5 bases each). The CDR3 is 15 amino acids. V lost 0 bases to trimming and J lost 1 base, with 11 bases between them. In germline, CDR1 is SGHRS, CDR2 YFSETQ. The CDR3 DNA reads as TGCGCCAGCAGCTTGGAGGGGCGGAGGTCCTACGAGCAGTACTTC. Translation gives CASSLEGRRSYEQYF.

This clone was seen a handful of times. This rearrangement joins TRBV13 to TRBJ2-7; D remains unclear. Germline values: CDR1 PRHDT, CDR2 FYEKMQ (reference sequence). V gave up 0 bases and J gave up 6 bases, with 9 bases separating them. The CDR3 is 13 residues long. The CDR3 protein is CASSLGVTLEQYF. DNA of the CDR3: TGTGCCAGCAGCTTAGGGGTTACGCTCGAGCAGTACTTC.

A remark on this clone: Within the sample, other DNA sequences also encode this same CDR3. This sequence joins TRBV7-2 and TRBJ1-1; possibly TRBD1 for D (5 bases). In germline, CDR1 is SGHTA, CDR2 FQGNSA. Trimming cost V 3 bases and J 2 bases, with 7 bases left between them. This CDR3 spans 13 amino acids. The CDR3 nucleotides read TGTGCCAGCAGCTTGACAGTTAACACTGAAGCTTTCTTT. Translated, it gives CASSLTVNTEAFF.

This clone was counted between two and nine times. The rearrangement joins TRBV5-4 to TRBJ2-3; 11 positions agree with TRBD2. J gave up 5 bases and V 5 bases, and 10 bases lay outside the gene matches. Germline CDR1 is SGHNT and CDR2 is YYREEE (reference sequence). The CDR3 totals 16 residues. CDR3 sequence (DNA): TGTGCCAGCAGTCCGCTACTAGCGGGAGCTGGAGATACGCAGTATTTT. Translating gives CASSPLLAGAGDTQYF.

The CDR3 loop reads CATSPRGLNTGELFF. For the CDR3, the DNA is TGTGCCACCAGCCCTAGAGGTCTAAACACCGGGGAGCTGTTTTTT. V usage is TRBV15 and J usage is TRBJ2-2, with D hard to call. The CDR3 is 15 amino acids. V lost 5 bases and J 2 bases, leaving 12 bases between the germline ends. Germline values: CDR1 LNHNV, CDR2 YYDKDF (reference sequence).

The rearrangement links TRBV30 to TRBJ2-1; D not resolved. The germline V gene has CDR1 GTSNPN and CDR2 SVGIG (reference sequence). The CDR3 loop spans 15 amino acids. Between the trimmed V and J ends, which lost 0 bases and 6 bases, there was a span of 15 bases. The CDR3 protein is CAWSVNWGKRNEQFF. For the CDR3, the DNA is TGTGCCTGGAGTGTAAACTGGGGTAAACGCAATGAGCAGTTCTTC.

This clone was observed a few times. The chain recombines TRBV9 with TRBJ2-3, with D uncertain. V was shortened by 4 bases and J by 2 bases, with 17 bases between the two germline ends. The germline gives CDR1 SGDLS, CDR2 YYNGEE. The CDR3 totals 16 residues. The CDR3 region is CASSPVGLGFTDTQYF. The DNA for the CDR3 is TGTGCCAGCAGCCCAGTAGGGCTGGGCTTCACAGATACGCAGTATTTT.

The chain recombines TRBV15 with TRBJ1-2; D gene ambiguous. Germline CDR1 is LNHNV and CDR2 is YYDKDF (reference sequence). The ends were cut back, 1 base at V and 7 bases at J, with 13 bases in the middle. This CDR3 comprises 14 residues. The CDR3 DNA follows: TGTGCCACCAGCAGAGCAACAGCTAAGGGTGGCTACACCTTC. Protein sequence: CATSRATAKGGYTF.

The chain uses TRBV10-3 and TRBJ1-2; tentative D call: TRBD1 (5 bases). The V end was cut by 11 bases, the J end by 7 bases, with 14 bases between. This CDR3 has 11 amino acids. From germline, CDR1 is ENHRY and CDR2 SYGVKD. As DNA, the CDR3 is TGTGCCTCCGGGGCCGTCCGTGGCTACACCTTC. Its protein is CASGAVRGYTF.

The V call is TRBV11-2, the J call TRBJ1-2; D not certain. V shed 5 bases and J shed 4 bases, with 20 bases lying between them. Looked up from germline, CDR1 is SGHAT and CDR2 is FQNNGV. The CDR3 contains 16 residues. The CDR3 bases are TGTGCCAGCAGCCCGAACACGGGGTTGGTAGGCTATGGCTACACCTTC. Translated, it gives CASSPNTGLVGYGYTF.

The chain is built from TRBV10-3 and TRBJ1-1; D is unclear. V was trimmed by 1 base and J by 1 base, leaving 1 base between them. CDR1 is ENHRY and CDR2 is SYGVKD in the germline V gene. The CDR3 extends over 12 amino acids. The CDR3 loop is CAISEWNTEAFF. In nucleotides, the CDR3 is TGTGCCATCAGTGAGTGGAACACTGAAGCTTTCTTT.

This clone was counted only a few times. The same CDR3 is also encoded by other DNA sequences in this sample. This chain uses TRBV29-1 with TRBJ1-5, with a possible D match to TRBD1 (5 bases). Germline V gives CDR1 SQVTM, CDR2 ANQGSEA. Deletions cut 7 bases from V and 1 base from J, with 8 bases between. This CDR3 region has 12 residues. CDR3 nucleotide sequence: TGCAGCGCTCGGGACAGCAATCAGCCCCAGCATTTT. Translation: CSARDSNQPQHF. Full variable domain (outside the CDR3, taken from reference TRBV29-1 and TRBJ1-5): SAVISQKPSRDICQRGTSLTIQCQVDSQVTMMFWYRQQPGQSLTLIATANQGSEATYESGFVIDKFPISRPNLTFSTLTVSNMSPEDSSIYLCSARDSNQPQHFGDGTRLSIL.

This rearrangement joins TRBV7-9 to TRBJ1-1; unclear D gene. There are 13 residues in the CDR3. Trimming shortened V by 1 base and J by 7 bases, and 10 bases separated the two germline ends. Germline V gene sequence: CDR1 SEHNR, CDR2 FQNEAQ (reference sequence). The CDR3: CASSLGQPSEAFF. In nucleotides, the CDR3 is TGTGCCAGCAGCTTAGGGCAGCCCAGTGAAGCTTTCTTT.

This clone has just a few counts. The chain carries TRBV2 and TRBJ2-3, with 11 bases lining up with TRBD2. Germline values: CDR1 SNHLY, CDR2 FYNNEI. The length of the CDR3 is 15 residues. V dropped 6 bases and J dropped 2; count of bases not matched to a gene: 4. CDR3 nucleotides: TGTGCCAGCAGGGGGACTAGCGGTAACACAGATACGCAGTATTTT. Its protein is CASRGTSGNTDTQYF.

This clone showed up just a few times. V usage is TRBV28 and J usage is TRBJ2-1; possible D gene TRBD2, 6 bases. The CDR3 runs 15 residues. Trimming pared 3 bases from V and 5 bases from J, leaving 14 bases between. Germline CDR1 reads MDHEN; CDR2 reads SYDVKM. The CDR3 DNA is TGTGCCAGCAGTTTCGTCCGGGAGAGTAACAATGAGCAGTTCTTC. Residues: CASSFVRESNNEQFF.

A few counts support this clone. This chain links TRBV29-1 with TRBJ1-1; 8 bases line up with TRBD1. Germline V CDR1 and CDR2: SQVTM, ANQGSEA. CDR3 size: 13 residues. Trimming at V came to 0 bases and at J to 7 bases, leaving 4 bases not matched to a gene. CDR3 nucleotide sequence: TGCAGCGTTGAAGATCTCAGGGGGCTTGAAGCTTTCTTT. Encoded protein: CSVEDLRGLEAFF.

This sequence joins TRBV28 and TRBJ2-1; 9 bases align to TRBD2. J was trimmed by 2 bases and V by 0 bases; bases with no gene match: 2. This CDR3 is built from 16 residues. CDR1 MDHEN and CDR2 SYDVKM come from the germline V gene. The CDR3 region is CASSLWGTSTYNEQFF. The DNA of the CDR3 is TGTGCCAGCAGTTTATGGGGGACTAGCACCTACAATGAGCAGTTCTTC.

The sample holds a few counts of this clone. The chain carries TRBV30 and TRBJ1-1; no firm D call. Germline CDR1 GTSNPN, CDR2 SVGIG (reference sequence). V was shortened by 8 bases and J by 1 base, with 14 bases between the two germline ends. The CDR3 runs to 13 residues. As DNA, the CDR3 is TGTGCCGCCCTTCGGCAGGCGAACACTGAAGCTTTCTTT. This codes for CAALRQANTEAFF.

The chain couples TRBV28 to TRBJ2-7, with 7 bases lining up with TRBD2. CDR3 size: 13 residues. With V trimmed by 6 bases and J by 5 bases, 7 bases remained unmatched. Germline lookup yields CDR1 MDHEN and CDR2 SYDVKM. The DNA of the CDR3 is TGTGCCAGCAGAGGCGGGAGTAACCACGAGCAGTACTTC. Amino acids: CASRGGSNHEQYF.

The chain links TRBV11-2 to TRBJ2-7; D perhaps matches TRBD1 (6 bases). The CDR3 covers 11 residues. V shed 8 bases and J shed 3 bases, with 8 bases lying between them. Germline CDR1 is SGHAT and CDR2 is FQNNGV. The CDR3 nucleotides are TGTGCCAGCGGACAGATCTACGAGCAGTACTTC. This sequence encodes CASGQIYEQYF.

This clone was observed a handful of times. The chain has TRBV11-3 and TRBJ2-3, with D uncertain. Trimming took 3 bases from V and 0 from J, leaving 7 bases between them. Germline CDR1 SGHNT, CDR2 YENEEA. This CDR3 has 14 amino acids. CDR3: CASSFSTSTDTQYF. For the CDR3, the DNA is TGTGCCAGCAGCTTCAGTACTAGCACAGATACGCAGTATTTT.

This rearrangement joins TRBV28 to TRBJ1-5, with 8 bases aligning to TRBD1. The CDR3 is 13 residues long. V shed 11 bases and J 1 base; nucleotides not matched to a gene: 4. Looked up from germline, CDR1 is MDHEN and CDR2 is SYDVKM. The CDR3 nucleotides read TGTGCCGGACAGGGCCCCAGCAATCAGCCCCAGCATTTT. This sequence encodes CAGQGPSNQPQHF.

Points on this clone: The sample has other DNA sequences that encode this CDR3 too. CDR3: CSVATGNTEAFF. CDR3 DNA sequence: TGCAGCGTCGCTACGGGGAACACTGAAGCTTTCTTT. This chain joins TRBV29-1 and TRBJ1-1, with no clear D. Germline CDR1 and CDR2: SQVTM and ANQGSEA. The CDR3 is 12 residues long. The V and J ends lost 6 bases and 1 base respectively, with 9 bases between them.

V usage is TRBV30 and J usage is TRBJ1-2; a possible D gene is TRBD1 (5 bases). The CDR3 runs 14 residues. The V gene's germline CDR1 is GTSNPN and CDR2 SVGIG (reference sequence). V dropped 2 bases and J dropped 5 bases, with 15 bases sitting between them. The CDR3 region is CAWSTGRSSYGYTF. The CDR3 DNA is TGTGCCTGGAGTACAGGACGGAGCTCATATGGCTACACCTTC.